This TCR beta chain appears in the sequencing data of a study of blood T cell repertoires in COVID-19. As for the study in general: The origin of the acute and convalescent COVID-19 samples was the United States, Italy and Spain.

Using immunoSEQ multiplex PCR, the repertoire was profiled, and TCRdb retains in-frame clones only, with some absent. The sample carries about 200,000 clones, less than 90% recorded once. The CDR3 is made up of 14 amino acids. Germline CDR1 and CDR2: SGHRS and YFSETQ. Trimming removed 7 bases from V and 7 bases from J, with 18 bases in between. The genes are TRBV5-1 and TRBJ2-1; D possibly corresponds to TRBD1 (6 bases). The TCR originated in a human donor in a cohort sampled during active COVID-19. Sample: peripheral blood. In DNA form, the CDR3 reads TGCGCCAGCGGCCACCGGGACACGGGAAATGAGCAGTTCTTC. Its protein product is CASGHRDTGNEQFF. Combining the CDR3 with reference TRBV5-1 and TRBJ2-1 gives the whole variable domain KAGVTQTPRYLIKTRGQQVTLSCSPISGHRSVSWYQQTPGQGLQFLFEYFSETQRNKGNFPGRFSGRQFSNSRSEMNVSTLELGDSALYLCASGHRDTGNEQFFGPGTRLTVL.